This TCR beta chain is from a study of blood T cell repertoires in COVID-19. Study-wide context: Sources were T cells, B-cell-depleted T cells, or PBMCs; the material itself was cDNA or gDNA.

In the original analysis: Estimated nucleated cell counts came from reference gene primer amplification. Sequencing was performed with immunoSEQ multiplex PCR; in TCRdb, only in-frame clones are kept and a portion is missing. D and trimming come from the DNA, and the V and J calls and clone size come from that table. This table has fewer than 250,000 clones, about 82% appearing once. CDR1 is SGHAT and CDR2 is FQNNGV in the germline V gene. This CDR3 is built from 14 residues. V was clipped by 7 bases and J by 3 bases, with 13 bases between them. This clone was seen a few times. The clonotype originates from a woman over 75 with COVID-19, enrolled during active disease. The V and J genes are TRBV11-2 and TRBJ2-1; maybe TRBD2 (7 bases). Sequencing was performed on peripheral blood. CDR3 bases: TGTGCCAGCACCCCGGGGGGCATCTACAATGAGCAGTTCTTC. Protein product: CASTPGGIYNEQFF.